The 18 T cell receptor beta chains in this list originate from one sample, sequenced in a study of blood T cell repertoires in COVID-19. Assay: immunoSEQ multiplex PCR; the TCRdb copy retains only in-frame clones and omits some. This table has about 180,000 clones, about nine tenths appearing once. Sequences were obtained from peripheral blood. The receptor set was obtained from a woman aged 50 to 60 with acute or convalescent COVID-19.

The V call is TRBV6-2 or TRBV6-3, the J call TRBJ2-2; 12 nucleotides align to TRBD2. CDR3 size: 17 residues. V lost 0 bases and J lost 5; bases outside the gene matches: 4. CDR1 MNHEY and CDR2 SVGEGT come from the germline V gene. The CDR3 spells CASSYSKLAGGTGELFF. The DNA of the CDR3 is TGTGCCAGCAGTTACTCGAAACTAGCGGGAGGAACCGGGGAGCTGTTTTTT.

V usage is TRBV6-6 and J usage is TRBJ1-2; D is possibly TRBD1 (5 bases). Trimming removed 5 bases at V and 1 base at J, with 11 bases between. CDR1 is MNHNY, CDR2 SVGAGI, per germline (reference sequence). This CDR3 is 14 amino acids long. DNA for the CDR3: TGTGCCAGCAGTAAGGACAAGGGTAACTATGGCTACACCTTC. Translation gives CASSKDKGNYGYTF.

The rearrangement joins TRBV4-2 to TRBJ1-5; 7 bases match TRBD1. Germline CDR1 reads LGHNA; CDR2 reads YNFKEQ. V was pared by 0 bases and J by 4 bases, with 9 bases of the junction left unmatched. The CDR3 runs 17 residues. This CDR3 is CASSQEETGAGNQPQHF. The CDR3, as DNA: TGTGCCAGCAGCCAAGAAGAAACAGGGGCAGGTAATCAGCCCCAGCATTTT.

The chain carries TRBV6-6 and TRBJ2-7; the match to TRBD1 covers 7 bases. The CDR3 is 13 residues long. The V segment lost 5 bases and the J segment 4 bases; nucleotides outside the gene matches: 5. Germline CDR1 is MNHNY and CDR2 is SVGAGI (reference sequence). The CDR3 here is CASSPQGPYEQYF. CDR3 nucleotides: TGTGCCAGCAGTCCACAGGGGCCATACGAGCAGTACTTC.

V and J are TRBV5-4 and TRBJ1-2, with TRBD1 matching over 9 bases. Germline V gene sequence: CDR1 SGHNT, CDR2 YYREEE (reference sequence). V lost 2 bases to trimming and J lost 7 bases; unmatched junction nucleotides: 9. The CDR3 is made up of 15 amino acids. The CDR3 DNA reads as TGTGCCAGCAGCTTACCCGGGACAGGGTTTGGTGGCTACACCTTC. This encodes CASSLPGTGFGGYTF.

The chain couples TRBV30 to TRBJ1-2; D might be TRBD1 (6 bases). This CDR3 region has 14 residues. Germline CDR1 reads GTSNPN; CDR2 reads SVGIG (reference sequence). V was cut by 0 bases and J by 2 bases, with 10 bases left in between. The CDR3 DNA sequence: TGTGCCTGGAGTGTACTGGGGGCGAACTATGGCTACACCTTC. Amino acids: CAWSVLGANYGYTF.

This rearrangement joins TRBV5-1 to TRBJ1-4, with D perhaps TRBD1 (5 bases). The V and J ends lost 4 bases and 5 bases respectively, with 12 bases between them. There are 14 residues in the CDR3. Germline V gene data show CDR1 as SGHRS and CDR2 as YFSETQ. As DNA, the CDR3 is TGCGCCAGCAGCGTGACAGCTTTCAATGAAAAACTGTTTTTT. Its translation: CASSVTAFNEKLFF.

V gene TRBV11-3 combines with J gene TRBJ2-2; D is possibly TRBD2 (6 bases). The V gene's germline CDR1 is SGHNT and CDR2 YENEEA. CDR3 length: 15 amino acids. The V and J ends lost 7 bases and 7 bases respectively, with 19 bases between them. As DNA, the CDR3 is TGTGCCAGCACACAAGCGGTGGGGGAGGTCGGGGAGCTGTTTTTT. This codes for CASTQAVGEVGELFF. Full variable domain (remainder filled in from reference TRBV11-3 and TRBJ2-2): EAGVVQSPRYKIIEKKQPVAFWCNPISGHNTLYWYLQNLGQGPELLIRYENEEAVDDSQLPKDRFSAERLKGVDSTLKIQPAELGDSAVYLCASTQAVGEVGELFFGEGSRLTVL.

The V and J genes are TRBV5-1 and TRBJ1-2; 8 bases line up with TRBD1. The CDR3 runs to 14 residues. Germline V gives CDR1 SGHRS, CDR2 YFSETQ. The ends lost 4 bases at V and 1 base at J; junction bases unmatched: 3. CDR3 in amino acids: CASSMTGDNYGYTF. CDR3 in DNA: TGCGCCAGCAGCATGACAGGGGATAACTATGGCTACACCTTC.

This clone was recorded a few times. The same CDR3 also results from other DNA sequences found in this sample. The chain carries TRBV6-5 and TRBJ1-4; possibly TRBD1 for D (6 bases). V was pared by 4 bases and J by 8 bases, with 14 bases between. Germline assignment: CDR1 MNHEY and CDR2 SVGAGI. This CDR3 is 14 amino acids long. The DNA for the CDR3 is TGTGCCAGCAGTTCCCGGACAGATGGGGAAAAACTGTTTTTT. Translated: CASSSRTDGEKLFF.

The V and J genes are TRBV27 and TRBJ2-5, with D maybe TRBD2 (5 bases). The V end lost 8 bases, the J end lost 0 bases, and 13 bases lay between the germline ends. The length of the CDR3 is 14 residues. The germline gives CDR1 MNHEY, CDR2 SMNVEV (reference sequence). This CDR3 reads CASGSGGYQETQYF. The CDR3 nucleotides are TGTGCCAGCGGGAGCGGAGGCTACCAAGAGACCCAGTACTTC.

There are a few counts of this clone. This sequence joins TRBV4-2 and TRBJ1-6; D is unclear. This CDR3 is 16 amino acids long. V was shortened by 0 bases and J by 0 bases, with 6 bases between the two germline ends. CDR1 and CDR2 from the germline V gene are LGHNA and YNFKEQ. The CDR3 region has the DNA TGTGCCAGCAGCCAAGATTTCAGCTCCTATAATTCACCCCTCCACTTT. It yields the protein CASSQDFSSYNSPLHF.

The rearrangement joins TRBV19 to TRBJ2-5; no firm D call. The CDR3 is made up of 13 amino acids. Deletions cut 1 base from V and 2 bases from J, with 5 bases between. In germline, CDR1 is LNHDA, CDR2 SQIVND (reference sequence). CDR3 in DNA: TGTGCCAGTAGTATAGTCGCGCAAGAGACCCAGTACTTC. Amino acid sequence: CASSIVAQETQYF.

This clone was counted a few times. The rearrangement links TRBV12-3 or TRBV12-4 to TRBJ2-1; 9 positions agree with TRBD1. The CDR3 has 11 residues. The V and J ends lost 5 bases and 15 bases, in that order; junction bases with no gene match: 5. For the CDR3, the DNA is TGTGCCAGCAGTCGAGGACAGGGGCGGTTCTTC. Protein: CASSRGQGRFF.

This clone was seen only a few times. CDR3 DNA: TGTGCCAGTAGTATAAGGGACAGGCAAGAGACCCAGTACTTC. Protein: CASSIRDRQETQYF. The V call is TRBV19, the J call TRBJ2-5, with TRBD1 matching over 8 bases. After removal of 2 bases from V and 2 bases from J, the junction contained 1 base not matched to a gene. Germline V lookup: CDR1 LNHDA, CDR2 SQIVND (reference sequence). This CDR3 comprises 14 residues.

The chain is built from TRBV4-2 and TRBJ2-2; no reliable D call. Looked up from germline, CDR1 is LGHNA and CDR2 is YNFKEQ. The length of the CDR3 is 14 residues. V was trimmed by 3 bases and J by 6 bases, leaving 11 bases between them. CDR3 coding DNA: TGTGCCAGCAGCCACCCCAGGATTGCCGGGGAGCTGTTTTTT. Amino acids: CASSHPRIAGELFF.

This sequence joins TRBV6-1 and TRBJ1-5, with 8 bases matching TRBD1. In germline, CDR1 is MNHNS, CDR2 SASEGT. The V segment lost 3 bases and the J segment 6 bases; nucleotides outside the gene matches: 4. CDR3 length: 14 residues. CDR3 residues: CASSEEQGAQPQHF. The CDR3 DNA is TGTGCCAGCAGTGAGGAGCAGGGGGCTCAGCCCCAGCATTTT.

The chain is built from TRBV18 and TRBJ2-3; possible D gene TRBD2, 5 bases. V was pared by 3 bases and J by 5 bases, with 9 bases between. The CDR3 runs 13 residues. Germline loops: CDR1 KGHSH, CDR2 LQKENI. The CDR3 reads CASSPLARDTQYF. The CDR3 coding sequence is TGTGCCAGCTCACCCTTAGCGCGAGATACGCAGTATTTT.